This T cell receptor beta chain was observed in a study of CD8 T cells in ankylosing spondylitis. Overall study results and limits: Disease-linked clones were reportedly significantly enriched in matched ankylosing spondylitis synovial fluid.

Comment on this clonotype: Its antigen remains unidentified.

This CDR3 has 15 amino acids. Germline values: CDR1 MNHEY, CDR2 SVGEGT. V gave up 0 bases and J gave up 7 bases, with 12 bases separating them. Preparation of TCR beta libraries was done by quantitative 5'-RACE with molecular barcodes. Each CDR3 protein is one row after TCRdb ran MiXCR on the 5' RACE reads. The data hold tens of thousands of distinct CDR3 sequences, with over 7% observed a single time. The clonotype originates from a male donor with ankylosing spondylitis or in good health (not recorded which). The specimen was blood. This chain connects TRBV6-2 or TRBV6-3 to TRBJ2-2, with D perhaps matching TRBD1 (5 bases). The CDR3: CASSYSLGRHGELFF. In DNA form, the CDR3 reads TGTGCCAGCAGTTACTCGCTGGGGCGCCACGGGGAGCTGTTTTTT.